A selection of T cell receptor beta chains follows, all from one sample in a study of blood T cell repertoires in COVID-19. Profiling relied on immunoSEQ multiplex PCR, and the TCRdb table lists in-frame clones only, not all of them. The sample consists of tens of thousands of clones, 70% to 90% of them appearing once. The source material was peripheral blood. The receptors derive from a human donor in a cohort sampled during active COVID-19. Both conserved end residues are part of each CDR3. Fields, in order: D gene, J gene, clone size, V gene, CDR3 protein, CDR3 DNA. D genes are given only for firm matches. Clone size is not always given. Where it is, it says once, few, many or a class for expanded clones.

d_call: TRBD1; j_call: TRBJ1-3; clone_size: -; v_call: TRBV3-1/TRBV3-2; cdr3_aa: CASRETGNPPGNTIYF; cdr3_nt: TGTGCCAGCAGGGAGACAGGGAATCCCCCTGGAAACACCATATATTTT
d_call: TRBD2; j_call: TRBJ2-1; clone_size: -; v_call: TRBV3-1/TRBV3-2; cdr3_aa: CASCLGSGASSYNEQFF; cdr3_nt: TGTGCCAGTTGCCTTGGTAGCGGGGCGAGCTCCTACAATGAGCAGTTCTTC
d_call: TRBD1; j_call: TRBJ1-5; clone_size: few; v_call: TRBV9; cdr3_aa: CASSSGTGYNQPQHF; cdr3_nt: TGTGCCAGCAGCTCAGGGACAGGGTATAATCAGCCCCAGCATTTT
d_call: -; j_call: TRBJ2-1; clone_size: once; v_call: TRBV7-2; cdr3_aa: CASSRYNEQFF; cdr3_nt: TGTGCCAGCAGCCGTTACAATGAGCAGTTCTTC
d_call: TRBD2; j_call: TRBJ2-7; clone_size: -; v_call: TRBV5-8; cdr3_aa: CASERDTYEQYF; cdr3_nt: TGTGCCAGCGAGCGGGATACCTACGAGCAGTACTTC
d_call: -; j_call: TRBJ2-2; clone_size: -; v_call: TRBV28; cdr3_aa: CASSQYRILEGELFF; cdr3_nt: TGTGCCAGCAGTCAATACAGGATATTGGAGGGGGAGCTGTTTTTT
d_call: TRBD1; j_call: TRBJ1-1; clone_size: -; v_call: TRBV27; cdr3_aa: CASTKTGGDTEAFF; cdr3_nt: TGTGCCAGCACCAAGACAGGGGGTGACACTGAAGCTTTCTTT
d_call: TRBD2; j_call: TRBJ2-5; clone_size: -; v_call: TRBV7-9; cdr3_aa: CASSLELAGVGQETQYF; cdr3_nt: TGTGCCAGCAGCTTAGAACTAGCGGGAGTGGGGCAAGAGACCCAGTACTTC
d_call: -; j_call: TRBJ1-2; clone_size: -; v_call: TRBV7-2; cdr3_aa: CASSPGQPYGYTF; cdr3_nt: TGTGCCAGCAGCCCAGGACAGCCCTATGGCTACACCTTC
d_call: -; j_call: TRBJ2-7; clone_size: -; v_call: TRBV19; cdr3_aa: CASSIAHGPETGWEQYF; cdr3_nt: TGTGCCAGTAGTATAGCCCACGGACCGGAGACAGGCTGGGAGCAGTACTTC
d_call: -; j_call: TRBJ2-7; clone_size: -; v_call: TRBV6-5; cdr3_aa: CATLTPRGAREQYF; cdr3_nt: TGTGCCACTCTAACTCCACGGGGGGCGAGGGAGCAGTACTTC
d_call: -; j_call: TRBJ2-3; clone_size: -; v_call: TRBV3-1/TRBV3-2; cdr3_aa: CASSRHVSGTTDTQYF; cdr3_nt: TGTGCCAGCAGCCGACACGTAAGCGGAACCACAGATACGCAGTATTTT
d_call: -; j_call: TRBJ2-1; clone_size: -; v_call: TRBV29-1; cdr3_aa: CSVTSGPNEQFF; cdr3_nt: TGCAGCGTGACGAGCGGACCCAATGAGCAGTTCTTC
d_call: -; j_call: TRBJ1-5; clone_size: -; v_call: TRBV11-2; cdr3_aa: CASSLSPLNQPQHF; cdr3_nt: TGTGCCAGCAGCTTATCCCCTTTAAATCAGCCCCAGCATTTT
d_call: TRBD2; j_call: TRBJ2-5; clone_size: -; v_call: TRBV19; cdr3_aa: CASATGTRGGIQTQYF; cdr3_nt: TGTGCCAGTGCCACGGGGACGCGGGGGGGCATTCAGACCCAGTACTTC
d_call: -; j_call: TRBJ1-4; clone_size: -; v_call: TRBV4-1; cdr3_aa: CASSRLERAGNEKLFF; cdr3_nt: TGCGCCAGCAGCCGTCTGGAGAGGGCTGGTAATGAAAAACTGTTTTTT
d_call: -; j_call: TRBJ2-7; clone_size: -; v_call: TRBV6-1; cdr3_aa: CASSEGFGGTGEQYF; cdr3_nt: TGTGCCAGCAGTGAAGGATTTGGGGGAACAGGGGAGCAGTACTTC
d_call: -; j_call: TRBJ2-4; clone_size: -; v_call: TRBV2; cdr3_aa: CASSGSRENIQYF; cdr3_nt: TGTGCCAGCAGTGGGAGCAGGGAAAACATTCAGTACTTC
d_call: -; j_call: TRBJ2-2; clone_size: -; v_call: TRBV13; cdr3_aa: CASTQTRSPGELFF; cdr3_nt: TGTGCCAGCACCCAGACTCGGTCTCCCGGGGAGCTGTTTTTT
d_call: -; j_call: TRBJ2-1; clone_size: -; v_call: TRBV7-6; cdr3_aa: CASSLQAAASANEQFF; cdr3_nt: TGTGCCAGCAGCCTCCAAGCAGCGGCTTCGGCTAATGAGCAGTTCTTC
d_call: -; j_call: TRBJ1-5; clone_size: -; v_call: TRBV21-1; cdr3_aa: CASKGGVGNQPQHF; cdr3_nt: TGTGCCAGCAAAGGGGGTGTAGGCAATCAGCCCCAGCATTTT
d_call: TRBD1; j_call: TRBJ1-2; clone_size: medium-sized; v_call: TRBV19; cdr3_aa: CASSGTGVYGYTF; cdr3_nt: TGTGCCAGTAGCGGGACAGGTGTTTATGGCTACACCTTC
d_call: TRBD1; j_call: TRBJ1-2; clone_size: -; v_call: TRBV5-1; cdr3_aa: CASRPDRNYGYTF; cdr3_nt: TGCGCCAGCAGACCGGACAGGAACTATGGCTACACCTTC
d_call: -; j_call: TRBJ2-7; clone_size: -; v_call: TRBV18; cdr3_aa: CASSPTNVDSYEQYF; cdr3_nt: TGTGCCAGCTCACCGACAAATGTCGACTCCTACGAGCAGTACTTC
d_call: TRBD2; j_call: TRBJ2-7; clone_size: -; v_call: TRBV4-1; cdr3_aa: CASSQDGTSGLSYEQYF; cdr3_nt: TGCGCCAGCAGCCAGGATGGGACTAGCGGGTTATCCTACGAGCAGTACTTC
d_call: -; j_call: TRBJ2-1; clone_size: -; v_call: TRBV25-1; cdr3_aa: CASSRARGGDNEQFF; cdr3_nt: TGTGCCAGCAGTCGGGCGAGAGGAGGAGACAATGAGCAGTTCTTC
d_call: -; j_call: TRBJ2-1; clone_size: -; v_call: TRBV14; cdr3_aa: CASSHPTPSSYNEQFF; cdr3_nt: TGTGCCAGCAGCCACCCGACACCGAGCTCCTACAATGAGCAGTTCTTC
d_call: -; j_call: TRBJ1-3; clone_size: -; v_call: TRBV7-2; cdr3_aa: CASSLVFSGGNTIYF; cdr3_nt: TGTGCCAGCAGCTTAGTCTTTTCAGGTGGAAACACCATATATTTT
d_call: -; j_call: TRBJ2-3; clone_size: once; v_call: TRBV4-2; cdr3_aa: CASSQDGDTTDTQYF; cdr3_nt: TGTGCCAGCAGCCAAGACGGGGACACAACAGATACGCAGTATTTT
d_call: -; j_call: TRBJ2-7; clone_size: -; v_call: TRBV2; cdr3_aa: CASSDEARGYEQYF; cdr3_nt: TGTGCCAGCAGTGACGAGGCTAGGGGCTACGAGCAGTACTTC
d_call: -; j_call: TRBJ1-4; clone_size: -; v_call: TRBV4-1; cdr3_aa: CASSINEKLFF; cdr3_nt: TGCGCCAGCAGCATAAATGAAAAACTGTTTTTT
d_call: -; j_call: TRBJ1-1; clone_size: -; v_call: TRBV28; cdr3_aa: CASLKTGFSEAFF; cdr3_nt: TGTGCCAGCCTTAAAACAGGGTTTTCTGAAGCTTTCTTT
d_call: TRBD1; j_call: TRBJ1-2; clone_size: -; v_call: TRBV19; cdr3_aa: CASSPNMGQGAAGYTF; cdr3_nt: TGTGCCAGTAGTCCCAATATGGGGCAGGGGGCAGCGGGCTACACCTTC
d_call: -; j_call: TRBJ1-1; clone_size: -; v_call: TRBV7-6; cdr3_aa: CASSIQVNTEAFF; cdr3_nt: TGTGCCAGCAGCATACAGGTGAACACTGAAGCTTTCTTT
d_call: -; j_call: TRBJ1-2; clone_size: -; v_call: TRBV25-1; cdr3_aa: CASYSVGGVKNGYTF; cdr3_nt: TGTGCCAGCTATTCCGTGGGGGGGGTGAAAAATGGCTACACCTTC
d_call: -; j_call: TRBJ1-5; clone_size: -; v_call: TRBV21-1; cdr3_aa: CASSLEVGTGKKGRQPQHF; cdr3_nt: TGTGCCAGCAGCCTGGAGGTTGGGACAGGGAAAAAGGGCCGGCAGCCCCAGCATTTT
d_call: TRBD2; j_call: TRBJ2-5; clone_size: -; v_call: TRBV6-1; cdr3_aa: CASSEAPRIGTSGTFGAKETQYF; cdr3_nt: TGTGCCAGCAGTGAAGCACCCCGAATTGGGACTAGCGGGACCTTTGGGGCGAAGGAGACCCAGTACTTC
d_call: -; j_call: TRBJ1-3; clone_size: -; v_call: TRBV10-3; cdr3_aa: CAISESGREDTIYF; cdr3_nt: TGTGCCATCAGTGAGTCGGGGAGGGAGGACACCATATATTTT
d_call: -; j_call: TRBJ1-2; clone_size: -; v_call: TRBV7-9; cdr3_aa: CASSLVGDISITNYGYTF; cdr3_nt: TGTGCCAGCAGCTTAGTCGGGGACATAAGTATTACTAACTATGGCTACACCTTC
d_call: TRBD1; j_call: TRBJ1-5; clone_size: -; v_call: TRBV19; cdr3_aa: CASNRGLASNQPQHF; cdr3_nt: TGTGCCAGTAACAGGGGGCTGGCTAGCAATCAGCCCCAGCATTTT
d_call: -; j_call: TRBJ2-1; clone_size: -; v_call: TRBV19; cdr3_aa: CASRQTSFSTDEQFF; cdr3_nt: TGTGCCAGTAGACAAACTAGCTTTTCGACCGATGAGCAGTTCTTC
d_call: TRBD1; j_call: TRBJ2-7; clone_size: -; v_call: TRBV4-2; cdr3_aa: CASSPPRKPGQGRGEQYF; cdr3_nt: TGTGCCAGCAGCCCCCCCCGAAAGCCGGGACAGGGCCGTGGGGAGCAGTACTTC
d_call: -; j_call: TRBJ2-7; clone_size: -; v_call: TRBV7-9; cdr3_aa: CASSYSGASYEQYF; cdr3_nt: TGTGCCAGCAGTTATAGCGGAGCCTCCTACGAGCAGTACTTC
d_call: -; j_call: TRBJ1-1; clone_size: -; v_call: TRBV3-1/TRBV3-2; cdr3_aa: CASSQTPGNTEAFF; cdr3_nt: TGTGCCAGCAGCCAAACACCGGGGAACACTGAAGCTTTCTTT
d_call: TRBD1; j_call: TRBJ2-2; clone_size: once; v_call: TRBV30; cdr3_aa: CAWSRGAGGAGTGELFF; cdr3_nt: TGTGCCTGGAGCAGAGGGGCAGGGGGCGCGGGCACCGGGGAGCTGTTTTTT
d_call: TRBD2; j_call: TRBJ2-3; clone_size: -; v_call: TRBV5-1; cdr3_aa: CASSSAGNTDTQYF; cdr3_nt: TGCGCCAGCAGCTCAGCGGGGAACACAGATACGCAGTATTTT
d_call: -; j_call: TRBJ2-7; clone_size: few; v_call: TRBV7-9; cdr3_aa: CASSLSYFGQGYSEQYF; cdr3_nt: TGTGCCAGCAGCTTATCCTACTTCGGGCAGGGGTATTCCGAGCAGTACTTC